The 27 T cell receptor beta chains presented below share a single source sample, sequenced in a study of beta chain features in type 1 diabetes. The study's findings and limits: Among all four CD4+ subsets, Type 1 diabetes patients had TCRB CDR3s that were moderately but significantly shorter.

All of the isolated RNA was reverse transcribed, so expressed TCRB transcripts were sequenced. Only in-frame clones appear in the TCRdb table, and some are missing; sequencing was by immunoSEQ multiplex PCR. The table has fewer than 350,000 clones, 15% seen once. No antigen has been identified for these receptors. Sequenced input: naive CD4+ T cells from blood. Receptors were obtained from a man between 18 and 29 years old with type 1 diabetes.

This chain links TRBV30 with TRBJ1-3, with TRBD1 as a possible D gene (5 bases). The CDR3 sequence is 15 residues long. The V gene's germline CDR1 is GTSNPN and CDR2 SVGIG (reference sequence). V lost 2 bases and J 0 bases, leaving 11 bases between the germline ends. Written as DNA, the CDR3 is TGTGCCTGGAGTAGGCAGACAGTCTCTGGAAACACCATATATTTT. Encoded protein: CAWSRQTVSGNTIYF.

The chain uses TRBV7-2 and TRBJ2-7, with D maybe TRBD1 (6 bases). Trimming stripped 5 bases from V and 4 bases from J, with 15 bases between. This CDR3 is built from 14 residues. Per the germline V gene, CDR1 is SGHTA and CDR2 is FQGNSA. The CDR3 DNA follows: TGTGCCAGCAGCGCCCAATCAGGGGAATACGAGCAGTACTTC. This codes for CASSAQSGEYEQYF.

A few counts support this clone. The gene calls are TRBV30 and TRBJ1-5; no reliable D call. The CDR3 sequence is 13 residues long. Per germline, CDR1 GTSNPN and CDR2 SVGIG (reference sequence). Trimming took off 4 bases at V and 2 bases at J, with 9 bases between the two ends. CDR3 loop: CAWNGGGNQPQHF. DNA for the CDR3: TGTGCCTGGAATGGCGGGGGCAATCAGCCCCAGCATTTT.

The chain uses TRBV5-4 and TRBJ1-2; 7 bases are a match to TRBD1. The CDR3 runs 16 residues. The trim removed 1 base at V and 7 bases at J, leaving 13 bases unmatched. Germline V gives CDR1 SGHNT, CDR2 YYREEE (reference sequence). The CDR3 DNA sequence: TGTGCCAGCAGCTTGCTCAAGGGTACAGGGGTGGGTGGCTACACCTTC. Translated: CASSLLKGTGVGGYTF.

The V call is TRBV2, the J call TRBJ2-5; maybe TRBD1 (5 bases). The CDR3 runs to 12 residues. Germline lookup yields CDR1 SNHLY and CDR2 FYNNEI. The germline V and J ends were trimmed by 9 bases and 7 bases, with 15 bases remaining between them. The CDR3 DNA is TGTGCCAGAAGGGTGCAGGGTGGGACCCAGTACTTC. This codes for CARRVQGGTQYF. The full variable domain, its missing parts supplied by reference TRBV2 and TRBJ2-5, is EPEVTQTPSHQVTQMGQEVILRCVPISNHLYFYWYRQILGQKVEFLVSFYNNEISEKSEIFDDQFSVERPDGSNFTLKIRSTKLEDSAMYFCARRVQGGTQYFGPGTRLLVL.

The chain is built from TRBV11-2 and TRBJ2-7; D call uncertain. Germline V gene lookup returns CDR1 SGHAT and CDR2 FQNNGV. CDR3 length: 13 amino acids. V gave up 1 base and J gave up 3 bases, with 7 bases separating them. The CDR3 nucleotides read TGTGCCAGCAGCTTAGGTCCGTTCTACGAGCAGTACTTC. The encoded protein is CASSLGPFYEQYF.

The sample holds a few counts of this clone. The genes are TRBV10-3 and TRBJ2-1; TRBD2 aligns across 12 bases. Germline loops: CDR1 ENHRY, CDR2 SYGVKD. The CDR3 runs 15 residues. Unmatched junction bases numbered 6, after V lost 4 bases and J lost 8 bases. CDR3 in DNA: TGTGCCATCAGTGCGGGGACTAGCGGGTTCGATGAGCAGTTCTTC. This encodes CAISAGTSGFDEQFF.

This clone was seen a handful of times. The chain couples TRBV29-1 to TRBJ1-1; TRBD1 aligns across 7 bases. With 5 bases clipped from V and 4 bases from J, the junction kept 4 bases outside the gene matches. Germline V gives CDR1 SQVTM, CDR2 ANQGSEA. CDR3 length: 12 residues. CDR3 bases: TGCAGCGTTTCCAGGGGGAGCACTGAAGCTTTCTTT. Protein product: CSVSRGSTEAFF.

This clone has more than one count but fewer than ten. The chain recombines TRBV5-1 with TRBJ2-2; D possibly corresponds to TRBD1 (5 bases). The CDR3 covers 14 residues. Trimming removed 9 bases at V and 1 base at J, with 13 bases between. CDR1 SGHRS and CDR2 YFSETQ come from the germline V gene. CDR3 residues: CATRWTLNTGELFF. The CDR3 DNA follows: TGCGCCACCAGGTGGACACTGAACACCGGGGAGCTGTTTTTT.

This clone came up a few times. The rearrangement links TRBV7-2 to TRBJ2-1; D is possibly TRBD1 (5 bases). Trimming removed 5 bases from V and 7 bases from J, with 12 bases in between. This CDR3 comprises 13 residues. Germline V gives CDR1 SGHTA, CDR2 FQGNSA. CDR3 sequence reads: CASSPIQGNEQFF. The CDR3 region has the DNA TGTGCCAGCAGCCCCATCCAGGGAAATGAGCAGTTCTTC.

Only a few counts were recorded for this clone. This chain uses TRBV5-1 with TRBJ2-5, with TRBD2 identical over 8 bases. Germline V CDR1 and CDR2: SGHRS, YFSETQ. The CDR3 runs to 15 residues. V dropped 0 bases and J dropped 5; count of bases not matched to a gene: 6. The CDR3 sequence: CASSLDAGGGETQYF. CDR3 nucleotide sequence: TGCGCCAGCAGCTTGGACGCGGGAGGAGGGGAGACCCAGTACTTC. Variable domain in full (rest from reference TRBV5-1 and TRBJ2-5): KAGVTQTPRYLIKTRGQQVTLSCSPISGHRSVSWYQQTPGQGLQFLFEYFSETQRNKGNFPGRFSGRQFSNSRSEMNVSTLELGDSALYLCASSLDAGGGETQYFGPGTRLLVL.

The chain uses TRBV28 and TRBJ2-5, with TRBD1 as a possible D gene (5 bases). Germline V gene lookup returns CDR1 MDHEN and CDR2 SYDVKM. The CDR3 loop spans 17 amino acids. The V end was cut by 3 bases, the J end by 2 bases, with 19 bases between. The DNA for the CDR3 is TGTGCCAGCAGTTTCGGTGTGGTGGCAGGGCGGCAAGAGACCCAGTACTTC. Translation: CASSFGVVAGRQETQYF.

V gene TRBV6-6 combines with J gene TRBJ2-7, with TRBD2 matching over 11 bases. Germline V gene lookup returns CDR1 MNHNY and CDR2 SVGAGI (reference sequence). This CDR3 contains 14 residues. J gave up 9 bases and V 2 bases, and 6 bases lay outside the gene matches. The CDR3 is CASSYGTSGPWQYF. The DNA for the CDR3 is TGTGCCAGCAGTTACGGGACTAGCGGCCCCTGGCAGTACTTC.

The chain has TRBV7-9 and TRBJ2-3, with a tentative D call TRBD2 (5 bases). V was trimmed by 5 bases and J by 2 bases, leaving 11 bases between them. The CDR3 contains 14 residues. Germline CDR1 reads SEHNR; CDR2 reads FQNEAQ (reference sequence). The CDR3 DNA is TGTGCCAGCAGCCCGGGGATCTCCACAGATACGCAGTATTTT. Translated: CASSPGISTDTQYF.

The chain is built from TRBV4-1 and TRBJ2-5; D might be TRBD2 (6 bases). The CDR3 totals 14 residues. Germline-derived CDR1 and CDR2 are MGHRA and YSYEKL. V lost 4 bases to trimming and J lost 5 bases, with 14 bases between them. CDR3 sequence (DNA): TGCGCCAGCAGCCCCGGAGGGGCCCAGGAGACCCAGTACTTC. It encodes CASSPGGAQETQYF.

The sample holds a few counts of this clone. This rearrangement joins TRBV10-1 to TRBJ2-1, with D uncertain. The length of the CDR3 is 14 residues. Trimming pared 3 bases from V and 8 bases from J, leaving 14 bases between. The germline V gene has CDR1 WNHNN and CDR2 SYGVQD (reference sequence). CDR3 sequence reads: CASSDGLGEHEQFF. DNA for the CDR3: TGCGCCAGCAGTGATGGCCTAGGCGAGCATGAGCAGTTCTTC.

The chain is built from TRBV2 and TRBJ2-1; TRBD2 matches 8 bases. The V gene's germline CDR1 is SNHLY and CDR2 FYNNEI. The CDR3 is 15 amino acids. Germline trimming cut 6 bases from V and 2 bases from J; bases unmatched to any gene: 6. CDR3 in DNA: TGTGCCAGCAGCCTAAGCGGGAGTCCCTACAATGAGCAGTTCTTC. Encoded protein: CASSLSGSPYNEQFF.

This clone was found a few times. This rearrangement joins TRBV19 to TRBJ1-1; no clear D gene. The V gene lost 5 bases and the J gene lost 8 bases, with 15 bases spanning the gap. This CDR3 comprises 13 residues. Germline CDR1 and CDR2: LNHDA and SQIVND (reference sequence). CDR3 protein: CASSSLQDREAFF. The CDR3, as DNA: TGTGCCAGTAGTTCACTTCAAGATCGAGAAGCTTTCTTT.

The sample holds a few counts of this clone. This chain connects TRBV2 to TRBJ2-7; no reliable D call. Deletions cut 4 bases from V and 5 bases from J, with 6 bases between. Germline CDR1 reads SNHLY; CDR2 reads FYNNEI. The CDR3 totals 11 residues. DNA of the CDR3: TGTGCCAGCAGTGTAATCCACGAGCAGTACTTC. It encodes CASSVIHEQYF.

The chain recombines TRBV7-9 with TRBJ2-2; TRBD2 agrees at 8 bases. V lost 3 bases and J lost 6; bases outside the gene matches: 3. CDR3 length equals 14 residues. Looked up from germline, CDR1 is SEHNR and CDR2 is FQNEAQ (reference sequence). This CDR3 reads CASSFSGSAGELFF. In DNA, the CDR3 is TGTGCCAGCAGCTTCAGCGGGAGCGCCGGGGAGCTGTTTTTT.

V is TRBV20-1 and J is TRBJ2-5, with 7 bases lining up with TRBD1. The germline V gene has CDR1 DFQATT and CDR2 SNEGSKA (reference sequence). The CDR3 is made up of 11 amino acids. CDR3 bases: TGCAGCCTAGGGGGCGGAGAGACCCAGTACTTC. This sequence encodes CSLGGGETQYF.

The gene calls are TRBV9 and TRBJ1-3; no definite D call. The V and J ends lost 0 bases and 0 bases respectively, with 10 bases between them. Germline lookup yields CDR1 SGDLS and CDR2 YYNGEE. The CDR3 runs 16 residues. CDR3 in DNA: TGTGCCAGCAGCGTAGATCCGAGCCGCTCTGGAAACACCATATATTTT. Its translation is CASSVDPSRSGNTIYF.

The chain is built from TRBV5-1 and TRBJ2-7; TRBD1 aligns across 7 bases. The germline V gene encodes CDR1 SGHRS and CDR2 YFSETQ. J gave up 0 bases and V 0 bases, and 6 bases lay outside the gene matches. The CDR3 is made up of 16 amino acids. The CDR3 reads CASSLGTQGSSYEQYF. The CDR3, as DNA: TGCGCCAGCAGCTTGGGGACACAGGGGTCCTCCTACGAGCAGTACTTC.

This clone has more than one count but fewer than ten. The chain couples TRBV28 to TRBJ2-5; D is perhaps TRBD2 (7 bases). This CDR3 is 14 amino acids long. V was cut by 3 bases and J by 4 bases, with 12 bases left in between. CDR1 and CDR2 from the germline V gene are MDHEN and SYDVKM. The CDR3 coding sequence is TGTGCCAGCAGTTTCGGGGGGCTTACAGAGACCCAGTACTTC. It specifies CASSFGGLTETQYF.

The sample holds a few counts of this clone. The chain carries TRBV21-1 and TRBJ1-2. TRBV21-1 is recorded as a pseudogene. The CDR3 is 13 amino acids. CDR3 bases: TGTGCCAGCAGCAAAGTAGGAGGGTATGGCTACACCTTC. This encodes CASSKVGGYGYTF.

J is TRBJ2-7 and V is TRBV27, with 7 bases identical to TRBD1. Trimming cost V 4 bases and J 2 bases; bases outside gene matches: 5. Germline CDR1 MNHEY, CDR2 SMNVEV (reference sequence). This CDR3 spans 14 amino acids. The CDR3: CASSYNRGTYEQYF. The CDR3 DNA reads TGTGCCAGCAGTTACAACAGGGGAACCTACGAGCAGTACTTC.

This clone was picked up a small number of times. The chain employs TRBV29-1 and TRBJ1-1, with D perhaps TRBD1 (5 bases). V lost 6 bases to trimming and J lost 8 bases, with 25 bases between them. Germline-derived CDR1 and CDR2 are SQVTM and ANQGSEA. This CDR3 region has 15 residues. The CDR3 region is CSVRPGMGYSQEAFF. CDR3 coding DNA: TGCAGCGTCCGACCAGGGATGGGGTACTCTCAAGAAGCTTTCTTT. The full variable domain, completed using reference TRBV29-1 and TRBJ1-1, is SAVISQKPSRDICQRGTSLTIQCQVDSQVTMMFWYRQQPGQSLTLIATANQGSEATYESGFVIDKFPISRPNLTFSTLTVSNMSPEDSSIYLCSVRPGMGYSQEAFFGQGTRLTVV.